One and the same sample provided the 28 T cell receptor beta chains below, sequenced in a study of T cells after yellow fever vaccination. Each CDR3 protein gets one entry after TCRdb re-called the 5' RACE reads with MiXCR. This table holds a few hundred thousand distinct CDR3 sequences, more than 8.5% found once. Sequenced material: PBMCs, taken on the day of the first yellow fever vaccination. The receptors were sampled from a man aged 18 to 35 who received the YFV17D yellow fever vaccine.

This clonotype was found a few times. This chain links TRBV20-1 with TRBJ1-1; no definite D call. There are 14 residues in the CDR3. Trimming left V 6 bases short and J 1 base short, with 15 bases between. The germline V gene encodes CDR1 DFQATT and CDR2 SNEGSKA (reference sequence). The chain's CDR3 is CSAPGNGRNTEAFF. For the CDR3, the DNA is TGCAGTGCCCCGGGCAACGGAAGGAACACTGAAGCTTTCTTT.

The table lists this clonotype with a few counts. The chain carries TRBV4-1 and TRBJ1-5, with D possibly TRBD1 on 6 matching bases. The CDR3 is 13 amino acids. Trimming removed 1 base at V and 10 bases at J, with 11 bases between. Germline V gives CDR1 MGHRA, CDR2 YSYEKL. The CDR3 is CASSQGGAPPQHF. Here the CDR3 DNA reads TGCGCCAGCAGCCAAGGGGGGGCTCCCCCCCAGCATTTT.

V is TRBV24-1 and J is TRBJ2-3; no firm D call. There are 15 residues in the CDR3. Germline CDR1 KGHDR, CDR2 SFDVKD. V was shortened by 0 bases and J by 1 base, with 7 bases between the two germline ends. This chain's CDR3 is CATSDLQRGTDTQYF. For the CDR3, the DNA is TGTGCCACCAGTGATTTGCAAAGGGGCACAGATACGCAGTATTTT.

A note on this clonotype: Given a much more abundant clone one base away, this may be a read error. The gene calls are TRBV7-2 and TRBJ2-7; D is unresolved. This CDR3 has 13 residues. Germline-derived CDR1 and CDR2 are SGHTA and FQGNSA. Trimming pared 3 bases from V and 4 bases from J, leaving 10 bases between. CDR3 residues: CASSFGPEYEQYV. CDR3 sequence (DNA): TGTGCCAGCAGCTTCGGGCCGGAGTACGAGCAGTACGTC.

This clonotype was seen more than once but under ten times. The rearrangement uses TRBV20-1 and TRBJ2-7, with D possibly being TRBD1 (6 bases). CDR3 length: 14 residues. Germline lookup yields CDR1 DFQATT and CDR2 SNEGSKA (reference sequence). The V end lost 3 bases, the J end lost 3 bases, and 15 bases lay between the germline ends. CDR3 DNA sequence: TGCAGTGCTAGCGTCCAACAGGGCCACTACGAGCAGTACTTC. Its translation is CSASVQQGHYEQYF.

The rearrangement links TRBV10-1 to TRBJ2-3; possible D gene TRBD1, 6 bases. Germline V CDR1 and CDR2: WNHNN, SYGVQD (reference sequence). CDR3 length: 14 residues. V lost 6 bases and J 4 bases, leaving 14 bases between the germline ends. The CDR3, as DNA: TGCGCCAGCAGCTTACAGGGAAGGCCAGATACGCAGTATTTT. Translated, it gives CASSLQGRPDTQYF.

There are a few counts of this clonotype. This chain joins TRBV12-3 or TRBV12-4 and TRBJ2-5; 7 bases line up with TRBD1. The CDR3 contains 11 residues. The V segment lost 8 bases and the J segment 3 bases; nucleotides outside the gene matches: 0. CDR3 amino acids: CASQGEETQYF. In nucleotides, the CDR3 is TGTGCCAGCCAGGGGGAAGAGACCCAGTACTTC.

This clonotype was observed many times. The V call is TRBV18, the J call TRBJ1-1; 7 bases are a match to TRBD1. The CDR3 loop spans 14 amino acids. The ends lost 3 bases at V and 2 bases at J; junction bases unmatched: 3. CDR1 is KGHSH, CDR2 LQKENI, per germline. This CDR3 reads CASSPGTANTEAFF. The CDR3 nucleotides read TGTGCCAGCTCACCCGGGACAGCTAACACTGAAGCTTTCTTT.

This chain uses TRBV4-1 with TRBJ2-7, with a possible D match to TRBD1 (6 bases). Germline V gives CDR1 MGHRA, CDR2 YSYEKL. The CDR3 has 15 amino acids. The V gene lost 0 bases and the J gene lost 5 bases, with 14 bases spanning the gap. The CDR3 DNA follows: TGCGCCAGCAGCCAAGACCCCGGACAGACCCACGAGCAGTACGTC. It encodes CASSQDPGQTHEQYV.

This clonotype showed up just a few times. This chain joins TRBV5-1 and TRBJ1-5, with no clear D. Germline V CDR1 and CDR2: SGHRS, YFSETQ. The CDR3 consists of 13 residues. V was clipped by 5 bases and J by 5 bases, with 11 bases between them. The CDR3 protein is CASRMGFDQPQHF. The CDR3 DNA follows: TGCGCCAGCAGAATGGGGTTTGATCAGCCCCAGCATTTT.

The table lists this clonotype with a few counts. This rearrangement joins TRBV5-1 to TRBJ2-3, with TRBD1 matching 10 bases. The CDR3 is made up of 15 amino acids. The germline V gene encodes CDR1 SGHRS and CDR2 YFSETQ. V was pared by 4 bases and J by 7 bases, with 9 bases of the junction left unmatched. As DNA, the CDR3 is TGCGCCAGCAGCCCGGAGGGACAGGGGTTCAATACGCAGTATTTT. Translating it yields CASSPEGQGFNTQYF.

The chain joins TRBV20-1 to TRBJ2-5, with no clear D. Deletions cut 8 bases from V and 10 bases from J, with 17 bases between. There are 11 residues in the CDR3. Germline V CDR1 and CDR2: DFQATT, SNEGSKA (reference sequence). The CDR3 protein is CSPDVPRGQYF. Written as DNA, the CDR3 is TGCAGTCCAGATGTCCCAAGAGGCCAGTACTTC.

This chain links TRBV4-3 with TRBJ2-6; TRBD1 is a possible D gene (6 bases). V lost 0 bases to trimming and J lost 1 base, with 13 bases between them. The CDR3 length is 18 residues. CDR1 and CDR2 (germline): LGHNA, YSLEER. Here the CDR3 reads CASSQDYVTGSGANVLTF. The CDR3, as DNA: TGCGCCAGCAGCCAAGATTACGTAACAGGGTCTGGGGCCAACGTCCTGACTTTC.

This clonotype showed up just once. The gene calls are TRBV4-1 and TRBJ2-1; TRBD2 matches 8 bases. The V and J ends lost 3 bases and 8 bases, in that order; junction bases with no gene match: 3. Germline V gives CDR1 MGHRA, CDR2 YSYEKL. This CDR3 has 13 residues. The CDR3 here is CASSQYSGDEQFF. The CDR3 DNA sequence: TGCGCCAGCAGCCAGTATAGCGGGGATGAGCAGTTCTTC.

This clonotype appeared many times. This sequence joins TRBV28 and TRBJ1-2; 8 bases fit TRBD1. V gave up 4 bases and J gave up 13 bases; unmatched junction bases: 11. The CDR3 sequence is 13 residues long. Germline CDR1 is MDHEN and CDR2 is SYDVKM. The CDR3 bases are TGTGCCAGCAGTTACCCTGTTGACAGGGGTCCCACCTTC. It is translated as CASSYPVDRGPTF.

The chain couples TRBV7-2 to TRBJ2-3, with no clear D. The CDR3 has 14 amino acids. From germline, CDR1 is SGHTA and CDR2 FQGNSA. With 3 bases removed from V and 2 bases from J, the gap between germline ends came to 9 bases. The CDR3 nucleotides read TGTGCCAGCAGCTTCGTCGGGCACACAGATACGCAGTATTTT. This translates into CASSFVGHTDTQYF.

This clonotype was recorded at least ten times. V gene TRBV14 combines with J gene TRBJ2-2; D possibly corresponds to TRBD2 (6 bases). The ends were cut back, 7 bases at V and 1 base at J, with 7 bases in the middle. Germline lookup yields CDR1 SGHDN and CDR2 FVKESK. The CDR3 consists of 13 residues. DNA of the CDR3: TGTGCCAGCATGCGGGAGAACACCGGGGAGCTGTTTTTT. The encoded protein is CASMRENTGELFF. Together with reference TRBV14 and TRBJ2-2, the CDR3 gives the full variable domain: EAGVTQFPSHSVIEKGQTVTLRCDPISGHDNLYWYRRVMGKEIKFLLHFVKESKQDESGMPNNRFLAERTGGTYSTLKVQPAELEDSGVYFCASMRENTGELFFGEGSRLTVL.

This clonotype was detected ten times or more. This chain joins TRBV5-1 and TRBJ2-3; D is possibly TRBD2 (7 bases). Trimming pared 0 bases from V and 2 bases from J, leaving 16 bases between. CDR1 is SGHRS and CDR2 is YFSETQ in the germline V gene. The CDR3 has 17 amino acids. The CDR3 sequence is CASSLEAGAVLTDTQYF. The CDR3 region has the DNA TGCGCCAGCAGCTTGGAGGCGGGGGCGGTTCTCACAGATACGCAGTATTTT.

The chain employs TRBV20-1 and TRBJ1-1; 7 bases line up with TRBD1. Germline loops: CDR1 DFQATT, CDR2 SNEGSKA (reference sequence). This CDR3 spans 13 amino acids. Unmatched junction bases numbered 6, after V lost 6 bases and J lost 2 bases. The CDR3, as DNA: TGCAGTGCCACAGGAGGGGGCAACACTGAAGCTTTCTTT. It yields the protein CSATGGGNTEAFF.

The V call is TRBV5-4, the J call TRBJ2-5; TRBD1 aligns across 8 bases. This CDR3 region has 17 residues. J lost 1 base, V lost 4 bases, and 12 bases had no gene match. The germline gives CDR1 SGHNT, CDR2 YYREEE (reference sequence). CDR3 coding DNA: TGTGCCAGCAGCCGGGGACAGGCCCTGCCCCTCCAAGAGACCCAGTACTTC. This gives the protein CASSRGQALPLQETQYF.

The CDR3 bases are TGCAGTGCTAGGTTCGAGGGTCGGACTGAAGCTTTCTTT. As protein: CSARFEGRTEAFF. V and J are TRBV20-1 and TRBJ1-1, with D unclear. The ends were cut back, 3 bases at V and 5 bases at J, with 13 bases in the middle. CDR1 and CDR2 from the germline V gene are DFQATT and SNEGSKA (reference sequence). This CDR3 region has 13 residues.

This clonotype was counted ten times or more. The J gene is TRBJ2-3, the V gene TRBV4-1; the D gene is possibly TRBD1 (6 bases). CDR3 length: 21 residues. Trimming cost V 0 bases and J 0 bases, with 25 bases left between them. Germline-derived CDR1 and CDR2 are MGHRA and YSYEKL. The CDR3 loop reads CASSQEQGPATYRSSTDTQYF. In DNA form, the CDR3 reads TGCGCCAGCAGCCAAGAACAGGGCCCCGCCACATATCGATCTAGCACAGATACGCAGTATTTT.

This clonotype has only a few counts. The chain employs TRBV11-1 and TRBJ2-5; 12 bases match TRBD2. This CDR3 has 18 residues. Germline CDR1 reads SGHAT; CDR2 reads FQDESV (reference sequence). J was trimmed by 0 bases and V by 2 bases; bases with no gene match: 7. The CDR3 nucleotides read TGTGCCAGCAGCTTAATCGGACTAGCGGGGATGTACCAAGAGACCCAGTACTTC. Protein product: CASSLIGLAGMYQETQYF.

This clonotype was seen at least ten times. This chain joins TRBV4-1 and TRBJ1-4; D perhaps matches TRBD1 (6 bases). Germline V gene lookup returns CDR1 MGHRA and CDR2 YSYEKL. V was trimmed by 3 bases and J by 4 bases, leaving 12 bases between them. The CDR3 is 15 amino acids. DNA of the CDR3: TGCGCCAGCAGCCAGCAGGAGGGACATAATGAAAAACTGTTTTTT. As protein: CASSQQEGHNEKLFF.

This clonotype has a count of ten or more. The CDR3 nucleotides are TGTGCCAGCAGCCTTCCGCCGGGGAAGAGTGGCTACACCTTC. It is translated as CASSLPPGKSGYTF. The chain has TRBV5-6 and TRBJ1-2, with D unresolved. Trimming left V 4 bases short and J 7 bases short, with 17 bases between. Germline CDR1 and CDR2: SGHDT and YYEEEE. The CDR3 covers 14 residues.

This clonotype was counted between two and nine times. This chain uses TRBV12-3 or TRBV12-4 with TRBJ2-1; a possible D gene is TRBD2 (6 bases). The germline V and J ends were trimmed by 3 bases and 5 bases, with 11 bases remaining between them. This CDR3 is built from 14 residues. The CDR3 DNA reads as TGTGCCAGCAGTTTCGGCGGCGGGAACAATGAGCAGTTCTTC. Residues: CASSFGGGNNEQFF.

This clonotype was seen only a few times. This chain connects TRBV5-4 to TRBJ2-5; D is unresolved. Germline V CDR1 and CDR2: SGHNT, YYREEE (reference sequence). Trimming left V 1 base short and J 9 bases short, with 10 bases between. The CDR3 has 12 residues. The CDR3 coding sequence is TGTGCCAGCAGCTTGAATTACCCTCCCCAGTACTTC. It yields the protein CASSLNYPPQYF.

Ten or more counts support this clonotype. The V and J genes are TRBV20-1 and TRBJ2-1, with 13 bases matching TRBD2. Germline V gives CDR1 DFQATT, CDR2 SNEGSKA (reference sequence). Germline trimming cut 1 base from V and 9 bases from J; bases unmatched to any gene: 0. CDR3 length: 13 residues. The CDR3 region is CSARGLAGGEQFF. The CDR3, as DNA: TGCAGTGCTAGAGGACTAGCGGGGGGTGAGCAGTTCTTC.